These T cell receptor beta chains were read from a single sample in a study of blood T cell repertoires in COVID-19. Produced via immunoSEQ multiplex PCR; TCRdb's table is partial and in-frame only. The sample has under 250,000 clones, roughly four fifths seen once. Sequencing used peripheral blood. The source is a woman aged 70-85 years with acute or convalescent COVID-19. CDR3s include the opening cysteine and the closing phenylalanine or tryptophan. Each record gives: V gene, J gene, clone size, D gene, CDR3 DNA, CDR3 protein. The D gene is left open where the match is weak. The size field is filled for only some rows; it gives once, few, many or a size class.

TRBV5-1	TRBJ1-3	-	TRBD1	TGCGCCAGCAGACCACTACAGGGGGCGGGAAACACCATATATTTT	CASRPLQGAGNTIYF
TRBV7-2	TRBJ1-6	-	-	TGTGCCAGCAGCTTAGCATCGGGTTTCTCGGATTCACCCCTCCACTTT	CASSLASGFSDSPLHF
TRBV6-1	TRBJ1-6	-	-	TGTGCCAGCAGTGAAGACAGGATTAGCTCCTATAATTCACCCCTCCACTTT	CASSEDRISSYNSPLHF
TRBV19	TRBJ2-2	-	TRBD2	TGTGCCAGTAGTCCGAGCGGGGGAAACACCGGGGAGCTGTTTTTT	CASSPSGGNTGELFF
TRBV7-9	TRBJ2-3	-	-	TGTGCCTTGACATGGACTAGCACAGATACGCAGTATTTT	CALTWTSTDTQYF
TRBV29-1	TRBJ2-2	-	TRBD2	TGCAGCGTTGGGGGGGCCGGACTAGCGGGCACCGGGGAGCTGTTTTTT	CSVGGAGLAGTGELFF
TRBV5-1	TRBJ2-1	-	-	TGCGCCAGCAGCGACCCCCCTGGCGGTGAGCAGTTCTTC	CASSDPPGGEQFF
TRBV3-1/TRBV3-2	TRBJ1-2	once	-	TGTGCCAGCAGCCAAGTCGGGGACTATGGCTACACCTTC	CASSQVGDYGYTF
TRBV28	TRBJ1-4	-	-	TGTGCCAGCAGTTTACTTCAGGACTCAAAACTGTTTTTT	CASSLLQDSKLFF
TRBV27	TRBJ1-3	few	TRBD1	TGTGCCAGCAGTAGACAGGGGGCGTCTGGAAACACCATATATTTT	CASSRQGASGNTIYF
TRBV4-1	TRBJ1-2	-	TRBD1	TGCGCCAGCAGCCAAGACGGACAGGGGAACTATGGCTACACCTTC	CASSQDGQGNYGYTF
TRBV29-1	TRBJ1-2	-	TRBD1	TGCAGCTCCCTCCGGGGACAGGCTGGCTACACCTTC	CSSLRGQAGYTF
TRBV29-1	TRBJ1-4	-	-	TGCAGCGTTCTCGTAGAGAGTGCTCAGGTAAAACTGTTTTTT	CSVLVESAQVKLFF
TRBV19	TRBJ1-3	-	TRBD1	TGTGCCAGTAGTACGGCGTTAACAGGGGTGTCTGGAAACACCATATATTTT	CASSTALTGVSGNTIYF
TRBV28	TRBJ1-1	-	TRBD1	TGTGCCAGCAGTACTTGGACAGGGCCCACTGAAGCTTTCTTT	CASSTWTGPTEAFF
TRBV20-1	TRBJ1-2	-	TRBD1	TGCAGTGCCAGGGACAGGGATGGCTACACCTTC	CSARDRDGYTF
TRBV28	TRBJ2-7	-	-	TGTGCCAGCATTGGCGGAACCTACGAGCAGTACTTC	CASIGGTYEQYF
TRBV5-6	TRBJ2-7	-	TRBD2	TGTGCCAGCAGCCTCCCTCTAGCGGGGGGCTACGAGCAGTACTTC	CASSLPLAGGYEQYF
TRBV20-1	TRBJ1-2	-	-	TGCAGTGCTAGTATTATTTCTAACTATGGCTACACCTTC	CSASIISNYGYTF
TRBV5-1	TRBJ2-7	-	-	TGCGCCAGCAGTGGACTAAGCGGGTACGAGCAGTACTTC	CASSGLSGYEQYF
TRBV6-5	TRBJ1-4	-	TRBD1	TGTGCCAGCAGTTACTTTCGAGGGGGCGCGGGGGAAAAACTGTTTTTT	CASSYFRGGAGEKLFF
TRBV24-1	TRBJ2-7	few	-	TGTGCCACCAGTGACCCCGCGACGGGGCAGTACTTC	CATSDPATGQYF
TRBV30	TRBJ2-1	-	-	TGTGCCTGGAGTGCATTTAGCAACAATGAGCAGTTCTTC	CAWSAFSNNEQFF
TRBV29-1	TRBJ1-5	-	TRBD1	TGCAGCGTCGGACAGGGGGCGGATCAGCCCCAGCATTTT	CSVGQGADQPQHF
TRBV28	TRBJ1-2	once	-	TGTGCCAGCAGCTCGGACAGCTCTAACTATGGCTACACCTTC	CASSSDSSNYGYTF
TRBV4-2	TRBJ2-3	-	-	TGTGCCAGCAGCCAAGAGTATATGGCCTCAGATACGCAGTATTTT	CASSQEYMASDTQYF
TRBV9	TRBJ2-2	-	-	TGTGCCAGCAGCCCAGGTGGACTCGGGGCCGGGGAGCTGTTTTTT	CASSPGGLGAGELFF
TRBV6-1	TRBJ2-7	-	-	TGTGCCAGCAGTGACCAACTAGAGCCCTACGAGCAGTACTTC	CASSDQLEPYEQYF
TRBV5-1	TRBJ1-1	-	-	TGCGCCAGCAGCTTGGTTGTGGAAGGGGACACTGAAGCTTTCTTT	CASSLVVEGDTEAFF
TRBV29-1	TRBJ1-1	-	TRBD1	TGCAGCGTTCCGGGACAGGGGGCGGTTCGGAGGGCCACTGAAGCTTTCTTT	CSVPGQGAVRRATEAFF
TRBV21-1	TRBJ1-4	-	-	TGTGCCAGCAGCAAAGGATCCGGGACAGTGTTTAATGAAAAACTGTTTTTT	CASSKGSGTVFNEKLFF
TRBV10-1	TRBJ1-1	-	-	TGCGCCAGCAGTGAGGGGCAGAAGAACACTGAAGCTTTCTTT	CASSEGQKNTEAFF
TRBV7-2	TRBJ1-2	-	-	TGTGCCAGCAGACCAGCGGGGGTAGGGGGAAGCTACACCTTC	CASRPAGVGGSYTF
TRBV9	TRBJ2-7	-	TRBD1	TGTGCCAGCAGCGGCCCTCCGGGACAGCTCTACGAGCAGTACTTC	CASSGPPGQLYEQYF
TRBV6-2/TRBV6-3	TRBJ2-7	-	-	TGTGCCAGCAGTTACTCACAAGGTAGCGAGAGAACGAAGCAGTACTTC	CASSYSQGSERTKQYF
TRBV24-1	TRBJ1-1	-	-	TGTGCCACCAGTGAGTCTTACAATAATGAAGCTTTCTTT	CATSESYNNEAFF
TRBV28	TRBJ1-2	-	-	TGTGCCAGCAGTTTAATCGGGGGGCCGGGCTATGGCTACACCTTC	CASSLIGGPGYGYTF
TRBV5-4	TRBJ1-4	-	-	TGTGCCAGCAGCTTGGGGTCAGGGCAAAAACTGTTTTTT	CASSLGSGQKLFF
TRBV4-2	TRBJ1-3	few	-	TGTGCCAGCAGCCACCCCGGACAGTCTAACTCTGGAAACACCATATATTTT	CASSHPGQSNSGNTIYF
TRBV18	TRBJ1-4	few	TRBD1	TGTGCCAGCTCCCTCGACAGGGTTGGTAATGAAAAACTGTTTTTT	CASSLDRVGNEKLFF
TRBV11-2	TRBJ2-1	-	-	TGTGCCAGCAGCTTATACAGATACAATGAGCAGTTCTTC	CASSLYRYNEQFF
TRBV29-1	TRBJ2-5	once	-	TGCAGCGTTTTCTCAGAGACCCAGTACTTC	CSVFSETQYF
TRBV18	TRBJ2-5	-	-	TGTGCCAGCTCACCACGGGGGCTAGAGACCCAGTACTTC	CASSPRGLETQYF
TRBV7-2	TRBJ1-1	-	-	TGTGCCAGCATCGTAGGCGGCAGCGCGGCACAAGCTTTCTTT	CASIVGGSAAQAFF
TRBV7-9	TRBJ1-6	-	-	TGTGCCAGCAGCTCCCAGGGATCACCCCTCCACTTT	CASSSQGSPLHF
TRBV7-2	TRBJ2-1	-	TRBD2	TGTGCCAGCAGCTTAGCCCGGGACTACTACAATGAGCAGTTCTTC	CASSLARDYYNEQFF
TRBV7-2	TRBJ2-1	-	-	TGTGCCAGCAGCTTAGTAGCCAGGGCCAATGAGCAGTTCTTC	CASSLVARANEQFF
TRBV6-5	TRBJ2-7	few	-	TGTGCCAGCATCCCTAGAAGGACTCGGTACGAGCAGTACTTC	CASIPRRTRYEQYF
TRBV4-3	TRBJ1-4	-	-	TGCGCCAGCAGCCCCGGTTTTGACAGGCCGAATGAAAAACTGTTTTTT	CASSPGFDRPNEKLFF
TRBV15	TRBJ1-4	-	-	TGTGCCACCAGCGGATTAACAGGGTTAAAACTGTTTTTT	CATSGLTGLKLFF
TRBV7-9	TRBJ1-1	few	-	TGTGCCAGCAGCTTCACAGGGAGCACTGAAGCTTTCTTT	CASSFTGSTEAFF
TRBV25-1	TRBJ1-2	-	-	TGTGCCAGCAGTGAATATGGGGGGTGGTATGGCTACACCTTC	CASSEYGGWYGYTF
TRBV7-2	TRBJ1-6	-	-	TGTGCCAGCAGCCCCGATCGGGATTCACCCCTCCACTTT	CASSPDRDSPLHF
TRBV7-2	TRBJ2-2	-	-	TGTGCCAGCAGCCGGACAGCTCCGAACACCGGGGAGCTGTTTTTT	CASSRTAPNTGELFF
TRBV5-1	TRBJ2-6	-	-	TGCGCCAGCAGCTTGGCGGTCCAGGGCTCTGGGGCCAACGTCCTGACTTTC	CASSLAVQGSGANVLTF
TRBV27	TRBJ2-7	once	TRBD2	TGTGCCAGCAGTTCCCGCGGGGGGCGCTCCTACGAGCAGTACTTC	CASSSRGGRSYEQYF
TRBV7-8	TRBJ2-1	-	TRBD1	TGTGCCAGCAGCTTAGAGGGACAGGGGGTCAATGAGCAGTTCTTC	CASSLEGQGVNEQFF
TRBV5-1	TRBJ2-5	-	TRBD1	TGCGCCAGCAGCCCGGGACAGGGTAGAGTCGAGACCCAGTACTTC	CASSPGQGRVETQYF
TRBV12-3/TRBV12-4	TRBJ1-2	-	-	TGTGCCAGCAGGCCAGACGGGAACTATGGCTACACCTTC	CASRPDGNYGYTF